The rows below give T cell receptor beta chains drawn from one sample of a study of tumour-infiltrating T cells in Burkitt lymphoma. Libraries were prepared by immunoSEQ multiplex PCR; TCRdb keeps only in-frame clonotypes and omits some of them. This sample carries 130 to 150 clones, roughly 80% of them seen once, and the ten largest clones take approximately 30%. What was sequenced was tumor tissue. These receptors were obtained from a human donor with Burkitt lymphoma. Both conserved end residues are part of each CDR3. Fields, in order: V gene, CDR3 protein.

V: TRBV4-1; CDR3: CASSPRSISGFADTQYF
V: TRBV7-9; CDR3: CASSPGGGASYGYTF
V: TRBV5-4; CDR3: CASSLGQGTSYEQYF
V: TRBV27; CDR3: CASKGVGETQYF
V: TRBV13; CDR3: CASSLALPLNSPLHF
V: TRBV19; CDR3: CASSITGGSYEQYF
V: TRBV27; CDR3: CASSSHDSNQPQHF
V: TRBV7-9; CDR3: CASSLSKGGRDLSQFF
V: TRBV11-2; CDR3: CASSLEGATEAFF
V: TRBV10-2; CDR3: CASSESRGRDTEAFF
V: TRBV14; CDR3: CASSLGPVFNYGYTF
V: TRBV30; CDR3: CAWGQGIGYNEQFF
V: TRBV4-2; CDR3: CASSQDPGDGELFF
V: TRBV5-4; CDR3: CASSLGQGTSYEQYF
V: TRBV5-4; CDR3: CASSLAPRGSGNTIYF
V: TRBV10-2; CDR3: CACGGGPGELFF
V: TRBV10-2; CDR3: CASSESRGRDTEAFF
V: TRBV4-1; CDR3: CASSQAPQRENRNEQFF
V: TRBV9; CDR3: CASSVSISTGYEKLFF
V: TRBV14; CDR3: CASSQPYTVRNTIYF
V: TRBV28; CDR3: CASTILAGGTETQYF
V: TRBV21-1; CDR3: CASRSGYTIRTEAFF
V: TRBV29-1; CDR3: CSARQGVYGYTF
V: TRBV27; CDR3: CASTSTGPYNEQFF
V: TRBV2; CDR3: CASSERQAQMGYGYTF
V: TRBV5-1; CDR3: CASSLAKDSSLHF
V: TRBV4-3; CDR3: CASSQDIGDRGLNQPQHF
V: TRBV28; CDR3: CASSWGPTTDTQYF
V: TRBV7-6; CDR3: CASSPTSGSTDTQYF
V: TRBV6-5; CDR3: CASSLEVGGYNEQFF
V: TRBV13; CDR3: CASSLSTSGTNEKLFF
V: TRBV11-2; CDR3: CASSATPKQQSRANVLTF
V: TRBV14; CDR3: CASSQVGGAYNEQFF
V: TRBV2; CDR3: CASSEGGINQPQHF
V: TRBV4-1; CDR3: CASRQGTAPEETQYF
V: TRBV6-5; CDR3: CASSYSIGRTYEQYF
V: TRBV10-1; CDR3: CASRKTYGYTF
V: TRBV5-1; CDR3: CASSLAGTGPNTGELFF
V: TRBV4-2; CDR3: CASSQDWWGDSPLHF
V: TRBV27; CDR3: CASSLSRGTEIEQYF
V: TRBV2; CDR3: CASRETDQGEKLFF
V: TRBV4-1; CDR3: CASSQDQTRLVSEQYF